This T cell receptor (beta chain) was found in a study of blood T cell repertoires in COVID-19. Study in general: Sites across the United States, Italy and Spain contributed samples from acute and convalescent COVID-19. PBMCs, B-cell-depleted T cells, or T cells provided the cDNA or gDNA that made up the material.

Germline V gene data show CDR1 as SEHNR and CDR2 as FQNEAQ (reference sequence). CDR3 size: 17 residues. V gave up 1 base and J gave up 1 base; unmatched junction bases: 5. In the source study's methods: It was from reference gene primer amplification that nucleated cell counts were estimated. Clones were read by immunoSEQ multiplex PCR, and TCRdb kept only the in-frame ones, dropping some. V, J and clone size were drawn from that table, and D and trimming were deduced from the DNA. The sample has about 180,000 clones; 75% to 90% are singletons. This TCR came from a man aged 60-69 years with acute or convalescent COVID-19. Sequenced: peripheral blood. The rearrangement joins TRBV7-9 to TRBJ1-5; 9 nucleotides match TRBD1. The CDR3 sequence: CASSLGTGDSSNQPQHF. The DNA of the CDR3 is TGTGCCAGCAGCTTAGGGACAGGGGACTCGAGCAATCAGCCCCAGCATTTT.